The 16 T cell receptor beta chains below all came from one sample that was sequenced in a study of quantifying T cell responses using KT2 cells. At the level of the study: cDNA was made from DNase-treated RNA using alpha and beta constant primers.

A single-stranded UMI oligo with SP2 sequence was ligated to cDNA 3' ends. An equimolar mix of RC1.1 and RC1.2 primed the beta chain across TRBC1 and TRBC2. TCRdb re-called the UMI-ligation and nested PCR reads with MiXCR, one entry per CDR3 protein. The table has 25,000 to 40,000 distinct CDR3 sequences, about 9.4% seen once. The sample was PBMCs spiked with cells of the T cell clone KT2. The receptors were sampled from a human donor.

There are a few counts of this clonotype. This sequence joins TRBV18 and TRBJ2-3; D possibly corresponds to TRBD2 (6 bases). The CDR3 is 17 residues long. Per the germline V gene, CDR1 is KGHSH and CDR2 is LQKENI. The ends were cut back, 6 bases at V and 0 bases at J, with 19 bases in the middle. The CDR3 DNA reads TGTGCCAGCTCGCAGGAAGCTATAGCGGCGAGCACAGATACGCAGTATTTT. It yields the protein CASSQEAIAASTDTQYF.

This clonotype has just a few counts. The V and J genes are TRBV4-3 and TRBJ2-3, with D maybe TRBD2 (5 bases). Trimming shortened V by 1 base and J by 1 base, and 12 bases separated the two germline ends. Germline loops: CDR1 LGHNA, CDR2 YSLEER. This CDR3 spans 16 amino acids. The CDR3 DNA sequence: TGCGCCAGCAGCCAAGGGAGGATTACAGGCACAGATACGCAGTATTTT. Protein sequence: CASSQGRITGTDTQYF.

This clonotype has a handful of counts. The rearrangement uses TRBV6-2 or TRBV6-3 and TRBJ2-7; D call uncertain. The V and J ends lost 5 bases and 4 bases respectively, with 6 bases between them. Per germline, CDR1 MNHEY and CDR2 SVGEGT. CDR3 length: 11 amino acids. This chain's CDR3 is CASSRGYEQYF. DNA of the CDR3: TGTGCCAGCAGTCGTGGGTACGAGCAGTACTTC.

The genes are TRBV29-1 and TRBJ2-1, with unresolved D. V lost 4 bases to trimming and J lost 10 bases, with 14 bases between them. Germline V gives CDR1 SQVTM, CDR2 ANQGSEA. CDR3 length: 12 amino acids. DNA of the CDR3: TGCAGCGTTGTTGGTTCTCGGAAAGAGCAGTTCTTC. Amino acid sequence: CSVVGSRKEQFF.

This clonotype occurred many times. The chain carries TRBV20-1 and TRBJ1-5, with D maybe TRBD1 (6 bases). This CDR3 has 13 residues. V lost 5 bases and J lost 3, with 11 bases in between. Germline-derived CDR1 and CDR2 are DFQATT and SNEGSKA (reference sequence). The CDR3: CSALRDNNQPQHF. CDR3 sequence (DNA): TGCAGTGCTCTTCGGGACAACAATCAGCCCCAGCATTTT.

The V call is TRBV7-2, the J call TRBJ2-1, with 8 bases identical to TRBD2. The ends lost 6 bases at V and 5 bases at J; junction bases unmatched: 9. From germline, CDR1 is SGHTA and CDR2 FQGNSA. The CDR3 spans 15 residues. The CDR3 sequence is CASSRLATLNNEQFF. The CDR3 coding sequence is TGTGCCAGCAGTCGACTAGCGACGCTTAACAATGAGCAGTTCTTC.

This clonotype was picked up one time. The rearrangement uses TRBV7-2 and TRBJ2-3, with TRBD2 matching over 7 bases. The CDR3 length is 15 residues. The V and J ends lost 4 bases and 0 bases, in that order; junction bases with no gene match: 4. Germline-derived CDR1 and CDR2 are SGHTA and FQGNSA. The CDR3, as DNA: TGTGCCAGCAGCTGTCTAGCGGTTAGCACAGATACGCAGTATTTT. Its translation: CASSCLAVSTDTQYF.

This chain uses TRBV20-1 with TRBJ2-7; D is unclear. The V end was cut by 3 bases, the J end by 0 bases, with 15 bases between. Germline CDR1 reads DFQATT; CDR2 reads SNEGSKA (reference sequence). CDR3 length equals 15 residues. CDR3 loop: CSASRMLPDSYEQYF. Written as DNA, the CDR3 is TGCAGTGCTAGCCGTATGCTGCCAGACTCCTACGAGCAGTACTTC.

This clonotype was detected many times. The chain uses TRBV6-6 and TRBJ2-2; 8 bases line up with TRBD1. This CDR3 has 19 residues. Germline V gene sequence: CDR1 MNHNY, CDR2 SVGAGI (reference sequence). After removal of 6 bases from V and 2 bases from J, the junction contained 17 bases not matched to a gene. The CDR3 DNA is TGTGCCAGCAGCCCGGCCTCGGGACAGGTTCGGACCAACACCGGGGAGCTGTTTTTT. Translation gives CASSPASGQVRTNTGELFF.

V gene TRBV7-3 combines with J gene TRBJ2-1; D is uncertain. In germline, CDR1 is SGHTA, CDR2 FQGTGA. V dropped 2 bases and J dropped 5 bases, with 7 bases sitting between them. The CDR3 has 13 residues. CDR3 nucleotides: TGTGCCAGCAGCTTAGCGGTAAACAATGAGCAGTTCTTC. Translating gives CASSLAVNNEQFF.

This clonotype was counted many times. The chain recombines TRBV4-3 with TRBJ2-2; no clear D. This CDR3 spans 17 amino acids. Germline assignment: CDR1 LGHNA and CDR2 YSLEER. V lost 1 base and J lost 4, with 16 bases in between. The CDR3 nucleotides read TGCGCCAGCAGCCAAGTGGGCACCAATGGGTTCACCGGGGAGCTGTTTTTT. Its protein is CASSQVGTNGFTGELFF.

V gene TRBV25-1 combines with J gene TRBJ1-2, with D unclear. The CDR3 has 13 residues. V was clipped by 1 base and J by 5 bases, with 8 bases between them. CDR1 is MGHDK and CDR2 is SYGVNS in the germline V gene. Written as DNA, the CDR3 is TGTGCCAGCAGTGAATGGGCAGGATATGGCTACACCTTC. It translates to CASSEWAGYGYTF.

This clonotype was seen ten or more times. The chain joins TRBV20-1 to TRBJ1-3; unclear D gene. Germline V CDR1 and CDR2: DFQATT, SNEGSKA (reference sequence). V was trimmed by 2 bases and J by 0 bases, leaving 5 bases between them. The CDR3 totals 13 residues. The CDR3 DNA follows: TGCAGTGCTAGACTCAACTCTGGAAACACCATATATTTT. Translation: CSARLNSGNTIYF.

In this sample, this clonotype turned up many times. For the CDR3, the DNA is TGCAGCATTCTCCTAAACTACGAGCAGTACTTC. It encodes CSILLNYEQYF. The chain has TRBV29-1 and TRBJ2-7, with unresolved D. CDR3 size: 11 residues. V was cut by 8 bases and J by 3 bases, with 11 bases left in between. Germline CDR1 and CDR2: SQVTM and ANQGSEA.

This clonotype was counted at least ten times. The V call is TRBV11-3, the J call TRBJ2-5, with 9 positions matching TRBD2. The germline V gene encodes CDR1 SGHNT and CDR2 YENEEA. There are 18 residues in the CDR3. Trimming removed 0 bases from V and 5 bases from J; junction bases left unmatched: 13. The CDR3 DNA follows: TGTGCCAGCAGCTTAGATTGGTATAGCGGGAGCCTGAGGGAGACCCAGTACTTC. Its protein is CASSLDWYSGSLRETQYF.

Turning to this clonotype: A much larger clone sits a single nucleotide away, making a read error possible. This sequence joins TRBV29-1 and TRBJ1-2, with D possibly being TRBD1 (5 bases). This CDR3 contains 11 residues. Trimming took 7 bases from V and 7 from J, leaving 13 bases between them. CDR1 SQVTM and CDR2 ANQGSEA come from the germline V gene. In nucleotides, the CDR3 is TGCAGCGCTGGGGGTACTCGTGGCTACACCTTC. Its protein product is CSAGGTRGYTF.